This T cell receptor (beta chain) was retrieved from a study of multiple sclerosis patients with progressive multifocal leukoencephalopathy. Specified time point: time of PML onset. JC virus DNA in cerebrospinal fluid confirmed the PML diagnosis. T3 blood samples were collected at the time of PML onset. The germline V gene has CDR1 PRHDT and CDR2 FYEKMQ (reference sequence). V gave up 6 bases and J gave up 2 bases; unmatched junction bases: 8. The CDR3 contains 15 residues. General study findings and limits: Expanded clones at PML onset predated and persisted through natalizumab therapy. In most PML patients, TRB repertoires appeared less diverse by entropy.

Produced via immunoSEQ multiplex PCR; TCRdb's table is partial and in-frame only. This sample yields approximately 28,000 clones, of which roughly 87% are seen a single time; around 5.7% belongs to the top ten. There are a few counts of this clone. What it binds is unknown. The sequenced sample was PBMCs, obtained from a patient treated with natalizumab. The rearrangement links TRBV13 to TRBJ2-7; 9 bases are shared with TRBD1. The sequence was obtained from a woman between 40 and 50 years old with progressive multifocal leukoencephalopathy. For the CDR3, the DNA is TGTGCCAGCAGTCAGCCGGGACAGGGAGCCTACGAGCAGTACTTC. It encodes CASSQPGQGAYEQYF.